This entry lists 31 T cell receptor beta chains sequenced from one sample in a study of blood T cell repertoires in COVID-19. Here immunoSEQ multiplex PCR was the method, and the copy in TCRdb shows in-frame clones only, minus some. Among about 300,000 clones listed, roughly 90% were seen once. Sequenced input: peripheral blood. The receptors were gathered from a young man with active or convalescent COVID-19.

This rearrangement joins TRBV14 to TRBJ1-3; maybe TRBD1 (6 bases). The CDR3 is made up of 15 amino acids. Germline V gives CDR1 SGHDN, CDR2 FVKESK. V shed 4 bases and J shed 4 bases, with 14 bases lying between them. The chain's CDR3 is CASSPFAGEGNTIYF. DNA of the CDR3: TGTGCCAGCAGCCCATTCGCAGGGGAAGGAAACACCATATATTTT.

The V and J genes are TRBV2 and TRBJ2-1; TRBD2 is a possible D gene (6 bases). Deletions cut 6 bases from V and 3 bases from J, with 12 bases between. The CDR3 extends over 14 amino acids. Germline CDR1 SNHLY, CDR2 FYNNEI. The CDR3 DNA follows: TGTGCCAGCAGCTACGGACTAAGCTACAATGAGCAGTTCTTC. It translates to CASSYGLSYNEQFF.

Concerning this clone itself: This sample includes further DNA sequences coding for the same CDR3. The gene calls are TRBV9 and TRBJ1-5; D is uncertain. Deletions cut 0 bases from V and 1 base from J, with 8 bases between. This CDR3 spans 15 amino acids. Germline CDR1 and CDR2: SGDLS and YYNGEE. CDR3 loop: CASSVGGRSNQPQHF. The CDR3 coding sequence is TGTGCCAGCAGCGTAGGAGGGAGAAGCAATCAGCCCCAGCATTTT.

The CDR3 is CASSYTSGGAETQYF. The CDR3 DNA sequence: TGTGCCAGCAGTTACACTAGCGGGGGGGCAGAGACCCAGTACTTC. V and J are TRBV6-2 or TRBV6-3 and TRBJ2-5, with 13 bases identical to TRBD2. This CDR3 is 15 amino acids long. Trimming took 2 bases from V and 4 from J; bases not matched to a gene: 1. The germline gives CDR1 MNHEY, CDR2 SVGEGT.

The chain employs TRBV5-8 and TRBJ2-6; D is unclear. Germline V lookup: CDR1 SGHTS, CDR2 YDEGEE. Trimming pared 0 bases from V and 0 bases from J, leaving 4 bases between. The CDR3 contains 15 residues. The CDR3 reads CASSLDGSGANVLTF. The DNA for the CDR3 is TGTGCCAGCAGCTTGGACGGCTCTGGGGCCAACGTCCTGACTTTC. Complete variable domain (other parts from reference TRBV5-8 and TRBJ2-6): EAGVTQSPTHLIKTRGQQATLRCSPISGHTSVYWYQQALGLGLQFLLWYDEGEERNRGNFPPRFSGRQFPNYSSELNVNALELEDSALYLCASSLDGSGANVLTFGAGSRLTVL.

The V gene is TRBV27, the J gene TRBJ1-6, with 8 bases identical to TRBD1. The CDR3 has 16 residues. In germline, CDR1 is MNHEY, CDR2 SMNVEV (reference sequence). J gave up 3 bases and V 5 bases, and 6 bases lay outside the gene matches. The CDR3 region is CASSVTGGFYNSPLHF. Written as DNA, the CDR3 is TGTGCCAGCAGTGTAACAGGGGGGTTCTATAATTCACCCCTCCACTTT.

The chain combines TRBV9 with TRBJ2-1, with 8 bases matching TRBD2. Per the germline V gene, CDR1 is SGDLS and CDR2 is YYNGEE. This CDR3 is built from 17 residues. J lost 6 bases, V lost 4 bases, and 15 bases had no gene match. CDR3: CASSPRSRGGSLNEQFF. The CDR3 region has the DNA TGTGCCAGCAGCCCCCGAAGCCGCGGGGGGTCCCTCAATGAGCAGTTCTTC.

This clone was counted between two and nine times. This chain joins TRBV10-3 and TRBJ1-5; 8 bases line up with TRBD1. Germline V gives CDR1 ENHRY, CDR2 SYGVKD. The CDR3 extends over 15 amino acids. V trimming: 3 bases; J trimming: 3 bases; junction bases outside the gene matches: 4. The chain's CDR3 is CAISEMGQDNQPQHF. CDR3 nucleotides: TGTGCCATCAGTGAAATGGGACAGGACAATCAGCCCCAGCATTTT.

As regards this clone: Other DNA sequences in the same sample also yield this CDR3. V gene TRBV19 combines with J gene TRBJ2-3, with D possibly being TRBD1 (6 bases). The CDR3 consists of 13 residues. V was cut by 3 bases and J by 6 bases, with 10 bases left in between. Germline V gene data show CDR1 as LNHDA and CDR2 as SQIVND (reference sequence). CDR3 sequence (DNA): TGTGCCAGTAGTATTAGCAGGGGTGATACGCAGTATTTT. This gives the protein CASSISRGDTQYF.

The chain carries TRBV4-3 and TRBJ1-1; D is unresolved. With 3 bases removed from V and 0 bases from J, the gap between germline ends came to 11 bases. The CDR3 is 15 amino acids. The germline CDR1 and CDR2 sequences are LGHNA and YSLEER. CDR3: CASSQANTVNTEAFF. In DNA, the CDR3 is TGCGCCAGCAGCCAGGCCAATACAGTGAACACTGAAGCTTTCTTT.

The genes are TRBV2 and TRBJ1-2; maybe TRBD1 (6 bases). V was pared by 9 bases and J by 6 bases, with 17 bases between. This CDR3 contains 13 residues. The V gene's germline CDR1 is SNHLY and CDR2 FYNNEI. The CDR3 is CARNREGSHGYTF. The CDR3 nucleotides read TGTGCCAGAAACAGGGAGGGCTCTCATGGCTACACCTTC.

This rearrangement joins TRBV7-8 to TRBJ1-5, with TRBD1 identical over 7 bases. The CDR3 loop spans 16 amino acids. From germline, CDR1 is SGHVS and CDR2 FQNEAQ. The V segment lost 10 bases and the J segment 4 bases; nucleotides outside the gene matches: 16. As DNA, the CDR3 is TGTGCCACTAGCCCTCCAGACAGGGAGACAAATCAGCCCCAGCATTTT. As protein: CATSPPDRETNQPQHF. Complete variable domain (other parts from reference TRBV7-8 and TRBJ1-5): GAGVSQSPRYKVAKRGQDVALRCDPISGHVSLFWYQQALGQGPEFLTYFQNEAQLDKSGLPSDRFFAERPEGSVSTLKIQRTQQEDSAVYLCATSPPDRETNQPQHFGDGTRLSIL.

The chain joins TRBV28 to TRBJ2-2; D remains ambiguous. The CDR3 consists of 19 residues. Between the trimmed V and J ends, which lost 5 bases and 0 bases, there was a span of 22 bases. Germline loops: CDR1 MDHEN, CDR2 SYDVKM. CDR3 region: CASSLPLFPLIANTGELFF. The CDR3 DNA is TGTGCCAGCAGTCTTCCCTTATTTCCGCTAATCGCGAACACCGGGGAGCTGTTTTTT.

This clone was recorded only once. The V gene is TRBV4-1, the J gene TRBJ2-7, with D possibly TRBD2 on 6 matching bases. CDR3 length: 15 amino acids. The V end lost 0 bases, the J end lost 3 bases, and 12 bases lay between the germline ends. Looked up from germline, CDR1 is MGHRA and CDR2 is YSYEKL. The CDR3 DNA reads as TGCGCCAGCAGCCAAGAATATGGGGGGAGCTACGAGCAGTACTTC. This codes for CASSQEYGGSYEQYF.

The sample holds one count of this clone. The CDR3 DNA follows: TGTGCCAGCAGCTTAAGACTAGCGGGCCTGAACCACGAGCAGTACTTC. It encodes CASSLRLAGLNHEQYF. This rearrangement joins TRBV7-2 to TRBJ2-7, with 10 nucleotides matching TRBD2. The CDR3 extends over 16 amino acids. Germline CDR1 and CDR2: SGHTA and FQGNSA. With V trimmed by 2 bases and J by 5 bases, 9 bases remained unmatched. Looking up the rest from reference TRBV7-2 and TRBJ2-7 gives the full variable domain: GAGVSQSPSNKVTEKGKDVELRCDPISGHTALYWYRQSLGQGLEFLIYFQGNSAPDKSGLPSDRFSAERTGGSVSTLTIQRTQQEDSAVYLCASSLRLAGLNHEQYFGPGTRLTVT.

The V call is TRBV11-2, the J call TRBJ2-7; D possibly corresponds to TRBD2 (5 bases). V lost 0 bases, J lost 3 bases, and 9 bases lay in between. The CDR3 is made up of 14 amino acids. Per germline, CDR1 SGHAT and CDR2 FQNNGV. The CDR3 is CASSLETGIYEQYF. The CDR3 DNA sequence: TGTGCCAGCAGCTTAGAGACGGGGATCTACGAGCAGTACTTC.

The chain couples TRBV2 to TRBJ2-7; 8 bases align to TRBD2. Losses at the gene ends were 6 bases for V and 5 bases for J; bases not matched to a gene: 3. Germline CDR1 reads SNHLY; CDR2 reads FYNNEI. The CDR3 consists of 12 residues. Here the CDR3 DNA reads TGTGCCAGCAGGTCGGGGGGGAACGAGCAGTACTTC. It encodes CASRSGGNEQYF.

The chain employs TRBV10-3 and TRBJ2-1; 9 nucleotides align to TRBD2. This CDR3 is 16 amino acids long. V was clipped by 3 bases and J by 7 bases; unmatched bases: 10. CDR1 ENHRY and CDR2 SYGVKD come from the germline V gene. DNA of the CDR3: TGTGCCATCAGTGAATTAGGGCGGGGGGGCAGGAATGAGCAGTTCTTC. Protein product: CAISELGRGGRNEQFF.

J is TRBJ1-6 and V is TRBV3-1 (or the pseudogene TRBV3-2); a possible D gene is TRBD1 (5 bases). Per germline, CDR1 LGHDT and CDR2 YNNKEL (reference sequence). The CDR3 runs to 17 residues. Trimming removed 3 bases from V and 7 bases from J, with 19 bases in between. The CDR3 DNA is TGTGCCAGCAGCCATCCCTCAAAGAGGACACCCAATTCACCCCTCCACTTT. Amino acid sequence: CASSHPSKRTPNSPLHF.

This chain joins TRBV3-1 (or the pseudogene TRBV3-2) and TRBJ2-1; possible D gene TRBD2, 7 bases. Trimming took off 0 bases at V and 4 bases at J, with 10 bases between the two ends. Germline CDR1 LGHDT, CDR2 YNNKEL (reference sequence). The CDR3 runs 15 residues. The CDR3, as DNA: TGTGCCAGCAGCCAAGAGCGGGGGCCTTACAATGAGCAGTTCTTC. Its translation: CASSQERGPYNEQFF.

The J gene is TRBJ1-1, the V gene TRBV12-5; D not resolved. The CDR3 consists of 12 residues. The germline V gene has CDR1 LGHNT and CDR2 FRNRAP. The V gene lost 1 base and the J gene lost 11 bases, with 11 bases spanning the gap. The CDR3 bases are TGTGCTAGTGGTTTGGGCCTCCCGGGGGCTTTCTTT. Residues: CASGLGLPGAFF.

V gene TRBV4-1 combines with J gene TRBJ2-2; tentatively, D is TRBD1 (6 bases). CDR1 is MGHRA and CDR2 is YSYEKL in the germline V gene. Trimming stripped 0 bases from V and 2 bases from J, with 10 bases between. This CDR3 region has 16 residues. The CDR3 sequence is CASSQEGAINTGELFF. In DNA, the CDR3 is TGCGCCAGCAGCCAAGAGGGGGCGATAAACACCGGGGAGCTGTTTTTT.

This clone was detected a few times. The V gene is TRBV18, the J gene TRBJ2-2, with D uncertain. Deletions cut 2 bases from V and 0 bases from J, with 13 bases between. The germline gives CDR1 KGHSH, CDR2 LQKENI. The CDR3 extends over 17 amino acids. The CDR3 reads CASSPGGSTANTGELFF. CDR3 nucleotides: TGTGCCAGCTCACCAGGCGGCAGCACTGCGAACACCGGGGAGCTGTTTTTT. Using reference TRBV18 and TRBJ2-2 for the parts outside the CDR3, the full variable domain is NAGVMQNPRHLVRRRGQEARLRCSPMKGHSHVYWYRQLPEEGLKFMVYLQKENIIDESGMPKERFSAEFPKEGPSILRIQQVVRGDSAAYFCASSPGGSTANTGELFFGEGSRLTVL.

The chain couples TRBV5-1 to TRBJ2-7, with 9 bases matching TRBD1. V lost 5 bases, J lost 0 bases, and 6 bases stayed unmatched. The germline V gene encodes CDR1 SGHRS and CDR2 YFSETQ. This CDR3 comprises 15 residues. The CDR3 nucleotides read TGCGCCAGCAGTGCCGGGACAGGGAGCTCCTACGAGCAGTACTTC. Translated, it gives CASSAGTGSSYEQYF.

The chain's CDR3 is CASSRQGSSGELFF. CDR3 DNA sequence: TGTGCCAGTAGTAGACAGGGTTCTTCCGGGGAGCTGTTTTTT. The gene calls are TRBV19 and TRBJ2-2; 7 bases are a match to TRBD1. The ends lost 4 bases at V and 6 bases at J; junction bases unmatched: 5. CDR1 is LNHDA, CDR2 SQIVND, per germline (reference sequence). This CDR3 is built from 14 residues.

The genes are TRBV19 and TRBJ1-1, with D possibly matching TRBD1 (5 bases). The CDR3 runs to 16 residues. Germline-derived CDR1 and CDR2 are LNHDA and SQIVND (reference sequence). V lost 3 bases to trimming and J lost 3 bases, with 17 bases between them. CDR3 sequence: CASSMNRGGTYTEAFF. CDR3 nucleotides: TGTGCCAGTAGTATGAATCGGGGGGGAACATACACTGAAGCTTTCTTT.

The chain couples TRBV11-2 to TRBJ2-1; 9 nucleotides line up with TRBD2. V trimming: 0 bases; J trimming: 4 bases; junction bases outside the gene matches: 4. Germline CDR1 is SGHAT and CDR2 is FQNNGV. The CDR3 has 16 residues. The CDR3 loop reads CASSLDGLAGYNEQFF. CDR3 nucleotides: TGTGCCAGCAGCTTAGATGGCCTAGCGGGATACAATGAGCAGTTCTTC.

CDR3 loop: CASSLAPGGAETQYF. The DNA of the CDR3 is TGTGCCAGCAGCTTAGCTCCGGGGGGTGCGGAGACCCAGTACTTC. This sequence joins TRBV7-9 and TRBJ2-5, with TRBD2 matching 7 bases. The V segment lost 0 bases and the J segment 5 bases; nucleotides outside the gene matches: 6. Per germline, CDR1 SEHNR and CDR2 FQNEAQ (reference sequence). The CDR3 has 15 residues.

The V call is TRBV7-8, the J call TRBJ1-5; 7 bases map to TRBD1. The CDR3 consists of 15 residues. The junction had 10 bases not matched to a gene; V was cut back by 8 bases and J by 3 bases. Germline CDR1 and CDR2: SGHVS and FQNEAQ. The CDR3 DNA sequence: TGTGCCAGCTCATTGGGACAGTCTATCAATCAGCCCCAGCATTTT. It specifies CASSLGQSINQPQHF. The entire variable domain, with the rest obtained from reference TRBV7-8 and TRBJ1-5, is as follows: GAGVSQSPRYKVAKRGQDVALRCDPISGHVSLFWYQQALGQGPEFLTYFQNEAQLDKSGLPSDRFFAERPEGSVSTLKIQRTQQEDSAVYLCASSLGQSINQPQHFGDGTRLSIL.

The V call is TRBV12-3 or TRBV12-4, the J call TRBJ1-5; D remains unclear. Trimming cost V 2 bases and J 3 bases, with 5 bases left between them. The CDR3 is 13 residues long. The CDR3 sequence: CASSLQNNQPQHF. The CDR3 nucleotides read TGTGCCAGCAGTTTACAGAACAATCAGCCCCAGCATTTT.

This chain joins TRBV29-1 and TRBJ2-2; 7 bases fit TRBD1. The CDR3 is made up of 13 amino acids. Trimming cost V 7 bases and J 4 bases; bases outside gene matches: 6. Per the germline V gene, CDR1 is SQVTM and CDR2 is ANQGSEA. DNA for the CDR3: TGCAGCGGTATGACAGGGTTCACCGGGGAGCTGTTTTTT. Translated, it gives CSGMTGFTGELFF.